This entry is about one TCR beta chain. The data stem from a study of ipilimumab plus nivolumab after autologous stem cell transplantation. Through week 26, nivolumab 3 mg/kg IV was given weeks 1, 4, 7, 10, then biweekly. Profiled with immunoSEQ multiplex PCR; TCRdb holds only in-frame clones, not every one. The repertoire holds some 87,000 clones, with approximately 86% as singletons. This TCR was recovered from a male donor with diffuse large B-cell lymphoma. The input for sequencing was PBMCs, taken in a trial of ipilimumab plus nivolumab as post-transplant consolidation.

CDR3 DNA sequence: TGTGCCAGCAGCTTACCTAACAGACAGCCCTACGAGCAGTACTTC. Protein sequence: CASSLPNRQPYEQYF. The V and J genes are TRBV7-3 and TRBJ2-7; possibly TRBD1 for D (5 bases). Germline assignment: CDR1 SGHTA and CDR2 FQGTGA. Trimming stripped 2 bases from V and 2 bases from J, with 13 bases between. The CDR3 loop spans 15 amino acids.